The present T cell receptor (beta chain) was sequenced within a study of blood T cell repertoires in COVID-19. The germline gives CDR1 SGHRS, CDR2 YFSETQ. With 4 bases clipped from V and 7 bases from J, the junction kept 8 bases outside the gene matches. The CDR3 extends over 14 amino acids. Only in-frame clones appear in the TCRdb table, and some are missing; sequencing was by immunoSEQ multiplex PCR. In the table there are roughly 280,000 clones, approximately 85% of which are singletons. This clonotype was obtained from a woman between 65 and 79 years old with acute or convalescent COVID-19. What was sequenced was peripheral blood. The rearrangement links TRBV5-1 to TRBJ1-5, with 7 bases fitting TRBD1. This CDR3 reads CASSLSGGQQPQHF. The DNA for the CDR3 is TGCGCCAGCAGCCTCTCAGGGGGACAGCAGCCCCAGCATTTT.